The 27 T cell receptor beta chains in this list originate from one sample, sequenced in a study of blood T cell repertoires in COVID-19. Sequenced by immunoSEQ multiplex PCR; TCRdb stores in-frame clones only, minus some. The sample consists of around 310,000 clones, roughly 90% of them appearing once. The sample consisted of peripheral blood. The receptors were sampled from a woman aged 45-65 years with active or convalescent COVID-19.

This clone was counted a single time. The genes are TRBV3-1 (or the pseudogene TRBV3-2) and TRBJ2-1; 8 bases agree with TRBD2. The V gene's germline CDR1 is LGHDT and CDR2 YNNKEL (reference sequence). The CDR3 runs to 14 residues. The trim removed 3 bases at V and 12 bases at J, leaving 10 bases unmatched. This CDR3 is CASSQTGGTRGQFF. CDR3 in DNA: TGTGCCAGCAGCCAGACGGGGGGGACAAGAGGGCAGTTCTTC.

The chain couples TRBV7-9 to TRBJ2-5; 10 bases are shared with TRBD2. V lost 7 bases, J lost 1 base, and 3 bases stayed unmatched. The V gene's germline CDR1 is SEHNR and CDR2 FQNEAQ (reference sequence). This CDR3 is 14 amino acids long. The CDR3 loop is CASTLAGGQETQYF. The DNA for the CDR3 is TGTGCCAGCACGTTAGCGGGAGGCCAAGAGACCCAGTACTTC.

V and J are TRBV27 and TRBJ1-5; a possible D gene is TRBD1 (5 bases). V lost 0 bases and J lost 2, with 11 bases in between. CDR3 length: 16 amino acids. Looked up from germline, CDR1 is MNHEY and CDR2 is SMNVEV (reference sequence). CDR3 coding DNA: TGTGCCAGCAGTTTATCGGGGCGGGGGGGCAATCAGCCCCAGCATTTT. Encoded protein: CASSLSGRGGNQPQHF.

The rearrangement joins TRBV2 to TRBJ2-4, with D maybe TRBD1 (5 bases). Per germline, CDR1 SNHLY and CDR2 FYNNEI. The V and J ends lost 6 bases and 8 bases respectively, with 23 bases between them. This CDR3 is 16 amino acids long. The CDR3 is CASRSDSALMQDIQYF. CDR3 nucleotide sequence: TGTGCCAGCAGGTCAGACAGCGCGTTGATGCAAGACATTCAGTACTTC.

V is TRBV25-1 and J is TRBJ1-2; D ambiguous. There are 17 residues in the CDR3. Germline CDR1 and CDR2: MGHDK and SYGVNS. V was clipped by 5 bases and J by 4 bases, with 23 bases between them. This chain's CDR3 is CASSSLVGRTEGYGYTF. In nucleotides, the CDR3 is TGTGCCAGCAGTTCTCTGGTAGGTCGGACGGAGGGCTATGGCTACACCTTC.

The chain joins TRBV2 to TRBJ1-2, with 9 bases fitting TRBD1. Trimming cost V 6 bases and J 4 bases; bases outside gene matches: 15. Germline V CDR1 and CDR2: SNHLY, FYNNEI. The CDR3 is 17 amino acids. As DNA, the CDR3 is TGTGCCAGCAGGAGATTATTCCGGGACAGGGCGTCCTATGGCTACACCTTC. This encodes CASRRLFRDRASYGYTF.

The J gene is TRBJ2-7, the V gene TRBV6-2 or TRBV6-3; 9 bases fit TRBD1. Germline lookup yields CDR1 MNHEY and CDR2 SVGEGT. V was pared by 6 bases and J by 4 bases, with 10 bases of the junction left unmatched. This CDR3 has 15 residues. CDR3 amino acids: CASSEPGQGAYEQYF. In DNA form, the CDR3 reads TGTGCCAGCAGCGAACCGGGACAGGGTGCGTACGAGCAGTACTTC.

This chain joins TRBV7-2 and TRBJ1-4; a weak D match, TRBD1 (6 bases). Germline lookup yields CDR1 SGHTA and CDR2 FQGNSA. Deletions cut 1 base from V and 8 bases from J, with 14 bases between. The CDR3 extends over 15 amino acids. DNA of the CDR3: TGTGCCAGCAGCTTAGGAGTCAGGGGCCGCGAAAAACTGTTTTTT. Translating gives CASSLGVRGREKLFF.

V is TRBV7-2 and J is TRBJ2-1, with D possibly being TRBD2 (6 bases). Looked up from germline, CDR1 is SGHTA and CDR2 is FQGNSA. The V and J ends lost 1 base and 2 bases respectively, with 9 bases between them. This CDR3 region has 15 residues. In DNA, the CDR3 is TGTGCCAGCAGCTTAGGCGGGACGGCCTACAATGAGCAGTTCTTC. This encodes CASSLGGTAYNEQFF. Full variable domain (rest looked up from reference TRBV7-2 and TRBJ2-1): GAGVSQSPSNKVTEKGKDVELRCDPISGHTALYWYRQSLGQGLEFLIYFQGNSAPDKSGLPSDRFSAERTGGSVSTLTIQRTQQEDSAVYLCASSLGGTAYNEQFFGPGTRLTVL.

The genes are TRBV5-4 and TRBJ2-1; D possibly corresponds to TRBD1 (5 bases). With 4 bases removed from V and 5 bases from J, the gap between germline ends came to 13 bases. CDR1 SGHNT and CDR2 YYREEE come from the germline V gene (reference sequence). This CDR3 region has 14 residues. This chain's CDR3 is CASSRQGTHNEQFF. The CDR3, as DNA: TGTGCCAGCAGCCGCCAGGGAACCCACAATGAGCAGTTCTTC.

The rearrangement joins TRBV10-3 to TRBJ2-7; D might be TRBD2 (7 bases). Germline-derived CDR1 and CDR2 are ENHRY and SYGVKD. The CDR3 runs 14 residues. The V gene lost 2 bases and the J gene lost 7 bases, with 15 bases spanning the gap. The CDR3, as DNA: TGTGCCATCAGTGAGACGGGGGGCCACAGGGAGCAGTACTTC. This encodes CAISETGGHREQYF.

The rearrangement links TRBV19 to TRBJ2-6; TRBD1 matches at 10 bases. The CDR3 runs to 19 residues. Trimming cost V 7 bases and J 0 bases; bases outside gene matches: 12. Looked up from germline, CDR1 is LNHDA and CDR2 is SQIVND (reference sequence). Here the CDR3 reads CASMKTGGTENSGANVLTF. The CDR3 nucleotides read TGTGCCAGTATGAAGACAGGGGGCACCGAAAACTCTGGGGCCAACGTCCTGACTTTC.

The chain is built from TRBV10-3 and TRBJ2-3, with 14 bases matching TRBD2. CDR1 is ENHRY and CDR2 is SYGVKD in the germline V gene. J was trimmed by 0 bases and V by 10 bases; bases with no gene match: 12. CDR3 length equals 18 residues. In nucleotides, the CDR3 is TGTGCCAGCAGCACGACTAGCGGGAGGGGGGGTAGCACAGATACGCAGTATTTT. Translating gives CASSTTSGRGGSTDTQYF.

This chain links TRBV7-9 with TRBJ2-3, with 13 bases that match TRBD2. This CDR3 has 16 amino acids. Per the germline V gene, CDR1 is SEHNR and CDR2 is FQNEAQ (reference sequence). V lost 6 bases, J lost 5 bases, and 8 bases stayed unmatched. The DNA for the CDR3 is TGTGCCAGCAGTAAACTAGCGGGAGGGCTTGTAGATACGCAGTATTTT. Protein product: CASSKLAGGLVDTQYF.

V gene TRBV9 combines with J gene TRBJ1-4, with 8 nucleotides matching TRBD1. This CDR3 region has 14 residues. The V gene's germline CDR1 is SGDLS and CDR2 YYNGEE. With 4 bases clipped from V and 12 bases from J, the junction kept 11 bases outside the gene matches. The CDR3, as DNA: TGTGCCAGCAGCCCTTCGACAGGGGAAGGGGAACTGTTTTTT. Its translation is CASSPSTGEGELFF.

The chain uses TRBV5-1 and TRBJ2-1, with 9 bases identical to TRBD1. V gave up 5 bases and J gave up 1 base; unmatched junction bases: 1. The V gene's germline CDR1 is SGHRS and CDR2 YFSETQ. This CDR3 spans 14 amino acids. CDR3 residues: CASRGTGSYNEQFF. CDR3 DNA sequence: TGCGCCAGCAGAGGGACAGGGTCCTACAATGAGCAGTTCTTC.

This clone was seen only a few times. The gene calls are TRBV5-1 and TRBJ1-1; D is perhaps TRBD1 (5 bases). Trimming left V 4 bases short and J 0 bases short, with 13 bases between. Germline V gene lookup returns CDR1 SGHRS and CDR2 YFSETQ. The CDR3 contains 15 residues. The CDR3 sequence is CASSPAGGVNTEAFF. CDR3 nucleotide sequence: TGCGCCAGCAGCCCTGCTGGGGGGGTGAACACTGAAGCTTTCTTT. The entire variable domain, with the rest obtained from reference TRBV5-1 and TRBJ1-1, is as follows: KAGVTQTPRYLIKTRGQQVTLSCSPISGHRSVSWYQQTPGQGLQFLFEYFSETQRNKGNFPGRFSGRQFSNSRSEMNVSTLELGDSALYLCASSPAGGVNTEAFFGQGTRLTVV.

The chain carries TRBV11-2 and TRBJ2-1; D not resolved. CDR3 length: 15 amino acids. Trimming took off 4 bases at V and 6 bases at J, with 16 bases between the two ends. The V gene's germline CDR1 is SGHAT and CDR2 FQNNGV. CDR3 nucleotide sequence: TGTGCCAGCAGCTCAAGGTCGGGTTTCGGCAATGAGCAGTTCTTC. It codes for CASSSRSGFGNEQFF.

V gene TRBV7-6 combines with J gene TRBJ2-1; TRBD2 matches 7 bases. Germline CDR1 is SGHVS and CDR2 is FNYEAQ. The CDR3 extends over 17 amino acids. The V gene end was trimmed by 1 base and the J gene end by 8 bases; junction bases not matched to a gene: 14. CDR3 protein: CASSLVVPRGSTYEQFF. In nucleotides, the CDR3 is TGTGCCAGCAGCTTAGTTGTACCGCGCGGGAGTACCTATGAGCAGTTCTTC.

The CDR3 protein is CASSPQDRASSGYTF. The CDR3, as DNA: TGTGCCAGCAGCCCGCAGGACAGGGCGTCTTCTGGCTACACCTTC. The genes are TRBV27 and TRBJ1-2; 8 bases are shared with TRBD1. V shed 6 bases and J 7 bases; nucleotides not matched to a gene: 13. Germline V gene sequence: CDR1 MNHEY, CDR2 SMNVEV (reference sequence). The CDR3 has 15 residues.

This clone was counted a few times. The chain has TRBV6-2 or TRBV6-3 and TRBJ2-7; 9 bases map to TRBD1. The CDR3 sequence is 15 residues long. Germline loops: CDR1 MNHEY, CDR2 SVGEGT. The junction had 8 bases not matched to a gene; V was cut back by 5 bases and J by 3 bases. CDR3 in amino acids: CASSKGQGTIYEQYF. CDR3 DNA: TGTGCCAGCAGTAAAGGACAGGGGACAATCTACGAGCAGTACTTC.

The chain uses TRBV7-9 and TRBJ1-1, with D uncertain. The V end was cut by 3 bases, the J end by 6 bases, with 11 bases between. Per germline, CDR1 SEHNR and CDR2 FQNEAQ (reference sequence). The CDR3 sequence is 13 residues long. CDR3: CASSFRGEAEAFF. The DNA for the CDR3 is TGTGCCAGCAGCTTCCGGGGAGAAGCTGAAGCTTTCTTT.

CDR3 region: CASSIRGRNRGLGNTIYF. As DNA, the CDR3 is TGTGCCAGTAGTATAAGAGGGAGGAACAGGGGGCTTGGAAACACCATATATTTT. The chain links TRBV19 to TRBJ1-3; TRBD1 matches 9 bases. V gave up 2 bases and J gave up 3 bases; unmatched junction bases: 11. This CDR3 comprises 18 residues. CDR1 and CDR2 (germline): LNHDA, SQIVND (reference sequence).

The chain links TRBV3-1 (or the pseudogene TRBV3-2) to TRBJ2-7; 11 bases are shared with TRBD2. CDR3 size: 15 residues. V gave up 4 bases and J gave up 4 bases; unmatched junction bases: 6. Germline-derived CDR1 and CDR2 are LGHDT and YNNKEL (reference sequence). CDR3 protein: CASSRFTSGGYEQYF. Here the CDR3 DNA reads TGTGCCAGCAGCCGCTTCACTAGCGGGGGTTACGAGCAGTACTTC.

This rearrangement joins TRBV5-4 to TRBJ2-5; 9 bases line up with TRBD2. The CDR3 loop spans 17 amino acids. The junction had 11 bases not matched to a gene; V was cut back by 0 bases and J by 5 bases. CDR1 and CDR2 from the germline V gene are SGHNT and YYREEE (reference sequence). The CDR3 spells CASSLGVGASGTETQYF. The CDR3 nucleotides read TGTGCCAGCAGCTTGGGGGTGGGAGCTAGCGGGACGGAGACCCAGTACTTC.

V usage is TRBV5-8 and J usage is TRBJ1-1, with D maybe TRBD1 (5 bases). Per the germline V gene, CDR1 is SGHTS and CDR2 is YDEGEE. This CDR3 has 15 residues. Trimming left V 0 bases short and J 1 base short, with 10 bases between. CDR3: CASSLVGGSNTEAFF. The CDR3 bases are TGTGCCAGCAGCTTGGTGGGGGGGTCGAACACTGAAGCTTTCTTT.

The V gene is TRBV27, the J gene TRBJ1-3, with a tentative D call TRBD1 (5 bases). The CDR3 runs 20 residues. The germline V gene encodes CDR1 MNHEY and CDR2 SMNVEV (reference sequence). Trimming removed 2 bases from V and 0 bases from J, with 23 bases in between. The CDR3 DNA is TGTGCCAGCAGTTTAAAATTTCCGGGGGGGACCTTATACTCTGGAAACACCATATATTTT. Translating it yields CASSLKFPGGTLYSGNTIYF.